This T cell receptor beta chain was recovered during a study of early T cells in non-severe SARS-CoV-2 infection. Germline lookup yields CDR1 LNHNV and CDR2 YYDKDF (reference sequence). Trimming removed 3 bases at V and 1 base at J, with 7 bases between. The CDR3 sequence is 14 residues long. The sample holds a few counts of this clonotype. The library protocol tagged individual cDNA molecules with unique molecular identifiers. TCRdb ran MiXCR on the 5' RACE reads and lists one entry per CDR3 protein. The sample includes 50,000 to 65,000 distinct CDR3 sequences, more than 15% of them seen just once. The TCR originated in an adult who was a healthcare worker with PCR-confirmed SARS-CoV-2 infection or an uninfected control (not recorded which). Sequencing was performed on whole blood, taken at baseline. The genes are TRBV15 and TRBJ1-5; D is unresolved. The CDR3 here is CATSRGWSNQPQHF. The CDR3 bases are TGTGCCACCAGCAGGGGATGGAGCAATCAGCCCCAGCATTTT.